This T cell receptor (beta chain) comes out of a study of low-dose radiotherapy and immunotherapy resistance in tumors. Study background: Participants in Cohort 2 were given 1 Gy per fraction every two weeks, for 13 Gy over 26 weeks. Oral administration of aspirin 300 mg daily occurred for four cycles, commencing at cycle 1 day 1.

Time point meaning: before trial treatment. Gene-specific TRAV and TRBV primers were used for first-strand cDNA, covering alpha and beta chains. PCR amplification of the TCRs was performed with Phusion for 20 to 25 PCR cycles, and it relied on a constant-region primer together with a V-primer adapter. In vitro transcription amplified the mRNA that had been isolated. From the reads, TCRdb called clonotypes with MiXCR, one entry per CDR3 protein. The top ten hold roughly 3.7% of the sample, which has around 36,000 distinct CDR3 sequences, around a third seen once. CDR1 and CDR2 from the germline V gene are SGHRS and YFSETQ. The length of the CDR3 is 14 residues. The V and J ends lost 2 bases and 2 bases, in that order; junction bases with no gene match: 1. This clonotype was observed many times.

This TCR derives from a male donor with gallbladder cancer. The V and J genes are TRBV5-1 and TRBJ2-1; 7 nucleotides line up with TRBD2. The sample was PBMCs, taken before treatment. The CDR3 reads CASSFAGAYNEQFF. The CDR3 DNA follows: TGCGCCAGCAGCTTCGCGGGGGCCTACAATGAGCAGTTCTTC. The entire variable domain, with the rest obtained from reference TRBV5-1 and TRBJ2-1, is as follows: KAGVTQTPRYLIKTRGQQVTLSCSPISGHRSVSWYQQTPGQGLQFLFEYFSETQRNKGNFPGRFSGRQFSNSRSEMNVSTLELGDSALYLCASSFAGAYNEQFFGPGTRLTVL.